The clone carrying this T cell receptor beta chain was seen repeatedly, ten times or more. What it recognizes is unknown. The time point is: newly diagnosed GD, antithyroid drugs for less than 3 months. Researchers made the TCR library from RNA that was extracted from PBMCs. Graves' disease diagnoses followed American Thyroid Association guidelines. A peripheral blood sample, roughly 8.8 milliliters in volume, was drawn into EDTA tubes. This entry belongs to a study of regulatory T cells in long-lasting Graves disease. The study, taken as a whole, reports: Thyroid tissue was not studied; only peripheral blood was.

Combining iRepertoire HTBI primers with Arm-PCR of CDR3 regions, the authors built TCR beta libraries. MiXCR, applied by TCRdb to the multiplex PCR reads, yields one record per CDR3 protein. The table records over 500,000 distinct CDR3 sequences, around 16% of them present only once. The V end was cut by 3 bases, the J end by 0 bases, with 15 bases between. CDR1 is SNHLY, CDR2 FYNNEI, per germline. This CDR3 spans 16 amino acids. The same specimen was also included in a second study, on T cells in Graves' hyperthyroidism and ophthalmopathy. That work contributes: During a first-round RT-PCR of the TCR CDR3, the HTBI primer set was used.

This clonotype was obtained from a man younger than 35 with Graves disease. The sample in question was peripheral blood mononuclear cells (PBMCs), obtained at new diagnosis, from a patient treated with antithyroid drugs. V is TRBV2 and J is TRBJ2-7; TRBD2 might be the D (5 bases). The CDR3 DNA reads as TGTGCCAGCAGTGATTCCCAAGCGGTTTACTCCTACGAGCAGTACTTC. Translating it yields CASSDSQAVYSYEQYF.